This T cell receptor (beta chain) was identified during a study of Graves' ophthalmopathy and Graves' hyperthyroidism. Broader study findings: In blood appeared most of the expanded thyroid clonotypes whose frequency exceeded 0.001.

CDR3 regions of TCR beta were amplified from RNA transcripts. The first round was an RT-PCR with HTBI primers, and the second round was a multiplex PCR. TCRdb re-called the multiplex PCR reads through MiXCR, storing one row per CDR3 protein. The table includes hundreds of thousands of distinct CDR3 sequences, 20% to 25% detected once. A word on this clonotype: What it recognizes is unknown.

From germline, CDR1 is MNHEY and CDR2 SVGAGI. The CDR3 sequence is 13 residues long. Trimming stripped 2 bases from V and 1 base from J, with 6 bases between. Serum thyroxine and TRAb, along with clinical symptoms, thyroid ultrasound and orbital computed tomography, were what diagnosis relied on. The sample comprised peripheral blood. V gene TRBV6-5 combines with J gene TRBJ2-7; D gene ambiguous. The sequence came from a young woman with stable Graves' hyperthyroidism. CDR3 bases: TGTGCCAGCAGTTACGACATGTCCTACGAGCAGTACTTC. This translates into CASSYDMSYEQYF.